Sequencing of this T cell receptor beta chain was carried out in a study of early T cells in non-severe SARS-CoV-2 infection. Overall study context: Bulk RNA from unsorted whole blood was sequenced; chains were unpaired.

Unique molecular identifiers were affixed to single, distinct cDNA molecules. Using its own MiXCR run on the 5' RACE reads, TCRdb lists one record per CDR3 protein. The sample has more than 45,000 distinct CDR3 sequences, 6% to 8.5% seen once. The sample holds many counts of this clonotype. The CDR3 has 16 residues. The germline V gene has CDR1 MGHRA and CDR2 YSYEKL. V dropped 1 base and J dropped 0 bases, with 10 bases sitting between them. The source is an adult who was a healthcare worker with PCR-confirmed SARS-CoV-2 infection or an uninfected control (not recorded which). The chain combines TRBV4-1 with TRBJ2-1, with D perhaps matching TRBD2 (5 bases). Specimen: whole blood. CDR3 amino acids: CASSQAAGSSYNEQFF. CDR3 DNA: TGCGCCAGCAGCCAAGCGGCTGGGAGCTCCTACAATGAGCAGTTCTTC.